The source of this TCR beta chain is a study of blood T cell repertoires in COVID-19. Looking at the study overall: COVID-19 samples collected from the United States, Italy and Spain covered acute and convalescent phases.

For this clone: This sample also contains other DNA sequences that code for the same CDR3.

Original handling: Amplification of reference gene primers was used by the study to estimate nucleated cell counts. Data came from immunoSEQ multiplex PCR; TCRdb stores just in-frame clones and leaves some out. That table is the source of V, J and clone size, and D and trimming were worked out from the DNA. Counted here are more than 250,000 clones, approximately 83% occurring once; the ten biggest clones make up roughly 2.1%. What was sequenced was peripheral blood. The receptor comes from a woman in her 30s who had recovered from COVID-19.

The CDR3, as DNA: TGTGCCAGCAGCGCAACTAGCGGAGGGGAGACCCAGTACTTC. Translation: CASSATSGGETQYF. The gene calls are TRBV9 and TRBJ2-5; 8 bases are shared with TRBD2. The germline CDR1 and CDR2 sequences are SGDLS and YYNGEE. The CDR3 is 14 amino acids. V gave up 3 bases and J gave up 5 bases; unmatched junction bases: 6.